This T cell receptor (beta chain) was sequenced during a study of blood T cell repertoires in COVID-19. Source study methods: Estimates of nucleated cell counts were drawn from the amplification of reference gene primers. Sequenced by immunoSEQ multiplex PCR; TCRdb stores in-frame clones only, minus some. V and J calls plus clone size are reproduced from that table; the DNA served to infer D and trimming. The table lists 75,000 to 95,000 clones, around four fifths of them singletons, with 18% in the top ten. Germline values: CDR1 SGHNT, CDR2 YYREEE (reference sequence). CDR3 length equals 15 residues. Trimming left V 0 bases short and J 0 bases short, with 8 bases between.

The clonotype comes from an elderly man with active or convalescent COVID-19. This rearrangement joins TRBV5-4 to TRBJ2-3; a weak D match, TRBD1 (6 bases). The specimen sequenced was peripheral blood. The CDR3 is CASSLGTASTDTQYF. DNA of the CDR3: TGTGCCAGCAGCTTGGGGACAGCTAGCACAGATACGCAGTATTTT.